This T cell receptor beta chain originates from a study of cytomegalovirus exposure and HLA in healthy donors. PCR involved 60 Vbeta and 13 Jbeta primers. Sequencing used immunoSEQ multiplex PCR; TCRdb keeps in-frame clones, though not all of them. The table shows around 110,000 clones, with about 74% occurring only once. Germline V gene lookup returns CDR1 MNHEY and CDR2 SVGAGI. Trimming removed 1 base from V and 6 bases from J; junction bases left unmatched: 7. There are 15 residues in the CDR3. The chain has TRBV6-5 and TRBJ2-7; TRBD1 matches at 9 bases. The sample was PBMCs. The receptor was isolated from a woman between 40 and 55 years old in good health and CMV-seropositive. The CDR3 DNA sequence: TGTGCCAGCAGTTACTTTGGGACAGGGACGGGCGAGCAGTACTTC. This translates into CASSYFGTGTGEQYF.